This entry describes one TCR beta chain. Its binding antigen is unknown. No base quality values were provided; no much bigger clone lies one nucleotide off. The donors were healthy, HIV-negative adults who had no recently reported acute infections or vaccinations. Every donor was a Caucasian adult residing in Nashville, Tennessee, USA. For unsorted samples, about 90 million PBMCs were counted and genomic DNA was extracted with the QIAamp DNA Blood Mini kit. After blood collection by leukapheresis, PBMCs were isolated using Ficoll-Histopaque density gradient centrifugation and then cryopreserved in the vapor phase of liquid nitrogen. The sample comes from a study of shared clonotypes between healthy human individuals (dated by TCRdb to 2020 to 2021). Background on the whole study: The cohort included a few men and a couple of women between 18 and 49 years of age. To estimate repertoire size and how much clonotypes are shared between individuals, the study performed deep sequencing of blood TCR repertoires from about 5 healthy adults. To increase sequencing depth and limit assay-specific biases, TCR repertoire library preparation and sequencing were carried out by different laboratories using diverse techniques. Leukapheresis yielded between about 0.85 and 10 billion PBMCs per donor. The investigation overall reported the following: Only blood was sampled, and tissue TCR repertoires likely differ from those in blood. Pairwise subsampling indicated that sequencing depth was expected to affect the degree of clonotype sharing among donors. Because the study included a small number of donors, the genetic and exposure-history diversity represented was limited.

Using the deep immunoSEQ assay, TCR CDR3 regions were amplified from genomic DNA by multiplex PCR. For each cell subset, the extracted genomic DNA was distributed evenly across all wells of several immunoSEQ 96-well plates, and each plate served as one replicate. Each replicate PCR for unsorted PBMC received approximately 0.3 ug genomic DNA, equal to around 30,000 T cell genomes. Unsorted PBMC genomic DNA was sequenced across ten immunoSEQ deep assay plates. Purified libraries were measured with a Qubit 3.0 fluorometer, size-checked on a Bioanalyzer 2100, and measured again with the KAPA Library Quantification kit. Every immunoSEQ 96-well plate was sequenced on a dedicated single-read 150-cycle Illumina NextSeq 550 flow cell. The original methods were these. Because only junctional sequences without quality scores were contained in the immunoSEQ output, filtering matching that applied to full-length reads could not be performed. To assign V/J genes and CDR3, sequences were annotated against IMGT germline references using PyIR, a Python wrapper for IgBLAST v1.9. Reads were removed for weak V/J assignments (E-value above 1e-6), missing CDR3, stop codons, out-of-frame junctions, or ambiguous translated residues. V3J clonotypes were defined by identical inferred V gene, J gene, and CDR3 amino acid sequence. The percentage overlap between two repertoires was calculated by dividing the number of shared unique clonotypes by the size of the smaller repertoire. RTK rarefaction, the Chao1 estimator, and Recon v2.1 estimates of unobserved clonotypes were used to assess repertoire richness. The table was pulled from immuneACCESS by TCRdb, which kept in-frame rearrangements only. Such tables lose some clones; where checked, under half of the loss comes from unresolved V genes, and the rest has no known cause. The V and J calls and clone size come from that table; D and trimming were worked out from the DNA. This sample is represented by a few hundred thousand clones; 79% of them were singletons. Together, the top ten hold approximately 12% of the sample.

Sequencing was performed on PBMCs. The origin of this receptor is a woman in her 40s in good health. Some clones in this sample may be carry-over from other donors' samples.

The CDR3 region: CSDDRNYGYTF. The DNA sequence follows: TGCAGCGACGACAGGAATTATGGCTACACCTTC. This chain is built from TRBV29-1 and TRBJ1-2; the D segment could be TRBD1, given 6 matching bases. CDR1 and CDR2 were assigned from the germline V gene as SQVTM and ANQGSEA. The CDR3 contains 11 residues, cysteine and phenylalanine counted. Only the CDR3 DNA stays, 33 bases, in frame from base 1. Between the V and J ends, shortened by 7 bases and 5 bases respectively, the junction contains 11 bases.